The 3 T cell receptor beta chains listed next were all sequenced from one sample in a study of T cell changes during pregnancy in multiple sclerosis. The protocol was immunoSEQ multiplex PCR, while the TCRdb copy is restricted to in-frame clones and leaves out a portion. Here the sample spans around 21,000 clones, approximately 91% being singletons. The sample here was CD8+ T cells from peripheral blood mononuclear cells, taken after pregnancy. The source is a female donor in good health, enrolled as a control in a pregnancy study.

The V gene is TRBV6-6, the J gene TRBJ2-1; TRBD2 agrees at 9 bases. Germline CDR1 is MNHNY and CDR2 is SVGAGI (reference sequence). CDR3 length: 12 residues. The trim removed 5 bases at V and 9 bases at J, leaving 2 bases unmatched. The CDR3 DNA reads TGTGCCAGCAGTCATAGCGGGGGTGAGCAGTTCTTC. This gives the protein CASSHSGGEQFF.

This rearrangement joins TRBV6-5 to TRBJ1-4, with D possibly TRBD1 on 6 matching bases. The CDR3 extends over 16 amino acids. Trimming cost V 2 bases and J 3 bases, with 13 bases left between them. Germline lookup yields CDR1 MNHEY and CDR2 SVGAGI. CDR3 in DNA: TGTGCCAGCAGTTACGGGCGGGGGCCGTCTAATGAAAAACTGTTTTTT. This encodes CASSYGRGPSNEKLFF.

The chain joins TRBV5-4 to TRBJ1-1, with D possibly being TRBD1 (5 bases). The CDR3 runs to 17 residues. Germline V gene data show CDR1 as SGHNT and CDR2 as YYREEE (reference sequence). Trimming cost V 3 bases and J 1 base, with 19 bases left between them. The CDR3 spells CASSSVVLGGKNTEAFF. CDR3 in DNA: TGTGCCAGCAGCTCCGTCGTTCTGGGGGGGAAGAACACTGAAGCTTTCTTT.